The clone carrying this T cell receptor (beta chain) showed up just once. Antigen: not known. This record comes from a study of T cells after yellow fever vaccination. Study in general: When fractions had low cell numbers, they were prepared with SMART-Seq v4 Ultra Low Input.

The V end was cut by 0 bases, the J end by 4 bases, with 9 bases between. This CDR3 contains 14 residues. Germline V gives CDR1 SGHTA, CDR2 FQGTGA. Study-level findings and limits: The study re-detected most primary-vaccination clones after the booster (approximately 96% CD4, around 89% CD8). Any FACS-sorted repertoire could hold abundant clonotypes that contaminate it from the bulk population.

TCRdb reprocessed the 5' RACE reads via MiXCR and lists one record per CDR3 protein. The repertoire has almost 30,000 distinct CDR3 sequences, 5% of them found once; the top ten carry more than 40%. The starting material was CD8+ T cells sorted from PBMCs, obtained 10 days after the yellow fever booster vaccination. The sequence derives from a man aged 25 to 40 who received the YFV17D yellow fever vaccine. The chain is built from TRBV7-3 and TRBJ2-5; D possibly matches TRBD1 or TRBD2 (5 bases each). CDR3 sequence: CASSLTGGVETQYF. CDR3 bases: TGTGCCAGCAGCTTAACTGGGGGAGTAGAGACCCAGTACTTC.